This record covers a single T cell receptor (beta chain). The antigen is undetermined. The record originates from a study of T cell responses to AZD1222 COVID-19 vaccine. Study findings and constraints: When two AZD1222 doses had been given, Spike-specific TCR breadth and depth rose. Baseline seropositivity characterized only a handful of AZD1222 recipients.

Trimming removed 5 bases from V and 4 bases from J, with 17 bases in between. Germline V gene sequence: CDR1 MDHEN, CDR2 SYDVKM. The CDR3 length is 15 residues. Method: immunoSEQ multiplex PCR; TCRdb's copy keeps in-frame clones and lacks some. The table records over 120,000 clones, roughly 92% of them present only once. The material was peripheral blood, obtained on day 0 of AZD1222 vaccination. This chain links TRBV28 with TRBJ1-2; tentative D call: TRBD1 (5 bases). This TCR derives from an adult in good health. CDR3 sequence (DNA): TGTGCCAGCAGTCCAGGGACGGCGGCGCCCTATGGCTACACCTTC. It specifies CASSPGTAAPYGYTF.